This TCR beta chain was retrieved from a study of blood T cell repertoires in COVID-19. The CDR3 runs to 16 residues. Germline V gene data show CDR1 as MNHNY and CDR2 as SVGAGI (reference sequence). The ends were cut back, 5 bases at V and 1 base at J, with 16 bases in the middle. Profiled with immunoSEQ multiplex PCR; TCRdb holds only in-frame clones, not every one. The data hold some 120,000 clones, with roughly nine tenths observed a single time. V and J are TRBV6-6 and TRBJ2-3, with D perhaps TRBD1 (5 bases). This receptor was taken from a man in his sixties with COVID-19, enrolled during active disease. What was sequenced was peripheral blood. The CDR3 DNA is TGTGCCAGCAGTCGATACCAAGGGGTTGGCACAGATACGCAGTATTTT. Residues: CASSRYQGVGTDTQYF.